A single sample gave rise to the 11 T cell receptor beta chains below, sequenced in a study of beta chain features in type 1 diabetes. cDNA synthesis used the whole RNA isolate, giving expressed TCRB sequences. Repertoires were generated with immunoSEQ multiplex PCR, while TCRdb's copy carries only in-frame clones and drops some. Seen here are some 900,000 clones, roughly a sixth observed once, and the top ten hold about 0.025%. Sample: naive CD4+ T cells from blood. Every receptor here comes from a woman younger than 35 in good health.

This clone was observed a few times. J is TRBJ2-3 and V is TRBV5-4; 13 nucleotides align to TRBD2. The germline gives CDR1 SGHNT, CDR2 YYREEE (reference sequence). V lost 4 bases to trimming and J lost 2 bases; unmatched junction nucleotides: 10. This CDR3 comprises 18 residues. CDR3 protein: CASSPRGTSGENTDTQYF. DNA of the CDR3: TGTGCCAGCAGCCCCCGCGGGACTAGCGGGGAGAACACAGATACGCAGTATTTT.

This clone was counted a few times. This chain uses TRBV29-1 with TRBJ2-7; 11 nucleotides match TRBD2. The V and J ends lost 6 bases and 4 bases, in that order; junction bases with no gene match: 5. The CDR3 length is 13 residues. Germline CDR1 and CDR2: SQVTM and ANQGSEA. The CDR3 DNA reads as TGCAGCGTGCAACTAGCGGGAGTGTACGAGCAGTACTTC. It translates to CSVQLAGVYEQYF.

The genes are TRBV11-2 and TRBJ2-1; 8 bases agree with TRBD2. The V gene's germline CDR1 is SGHAT and CDR2 FQNNGV. V was clipped by 5 bases and J by 8 bases; unmatched bases: 11. The CDR3 covers 15 residues. The CDR3 is CASSPHSGIVHEQFF. The CDR3, as DNA: TGTGCCAGCAGCCCGCATAGCGGGATTGTCCATGAGCAGTTCTTC.

This clone was observed a handful of times. J is TRBJ2-1 and V is TRBV6-1; TRBD2 matches at 11 bases. Looked up from germline, CDR1 is MNHNS and CDR2 is SASEGT. The length of the CDR3 is 17 residues. The V gene end was trimmed by 4 bases and the J gene end by 6 bases; junction bases not matched to a gene: 11. The CDR3: CASSASVGLAGGNEQFF. In nucleotides, the CDR3 is TGTGCCAGCAGTGCATCCGTGGGTCTAGCGGGGGGCAATGAGCAGTTCTTC.

This clone was detected only a few times. The chain employs TRBV7-6 and TRBJ2-5, with D possibly matching TRBD1 (6 bases). The CDR3 consists of 14 residues. V was cut by 4 bases and J by 5 bases, with 14 bases left in between. Germline CDR1 SGHVS, CDR2 FNYEAQ. This CDR3 reads CASSSRRRGETQYF. CDR3 nucleotide sequence: TGTGCCAGCAGCTCCCGGCGCAGGGGTGAGACCCAGTACTTC.

This clone was counted only a few times. The rearrangement joins TRBV10-3 to TRBJ2-7; weak D call: TRBD2 (6 bases). Germline V gene sequence: CDR1 ENHRY, CDR2 SYGVKD. Trimming pared 3 bases from V and 2 bases from J, leaving 14 bases between. The CDR3 consists of 15 residues. The CDR3 DNA reads as TGTGCCATCAGTGAACCGGGGGAGAGGGCCTACGAGCAGTACTTC. This translates into CAISEPGERAYEQYF.

This rearrangement joins TRBV6-6 to TRBJ2-7; 7 bases line up with TRBD1. V was pared by 6 bases and J by 0 bases, with 8 bases of the junction left unmatched. The CDR3 sequence is 15 residues long. Germline CDR1 and CDR2: MNHNY and SVGAGI (reference sequence). The CDR3 sequence is CASRTRDSNSYEQYF. CDR3 nucleotides: TGTGCCAGCAGGACCCGGGACAGCAACTCCTACGAGCAGTACTTC.

This clone was observed a handful of times. The chain is built from TRBV29-1 and TRBJ2-1; 9 positions match TRBD2. V lost 5 bases to trimming and J lost 3 bases; unmatched junction nucleotides: 8. The CDR3 runs to 15 residues. In germline, CDR1 is SQVTM, CDR2 ANQGSEA. CDR3 DNA sequence: TGCAGCGTTAGGACGGGACTAGCTCTCTACAATGAGCAGTTCTTC. Translating it yields CSVRTGLALYNEQFF.

This clone turned up a few times. CDR3 coding DNA: TGTGCCAGCAGGTCCCCATGGGAGACCCAGTACTTC. It codes for CASRSPWETQYF. The chain recombines TRBV28 with TRBJ2-5; the D is unclear. Trimming took 6 bases from V and 5 from J, leaving 10 bases between them. The germline V gene encodes CDR1 MDHEN and CDR2 SYDVKM. This CDR3 has 12 residues.

The chain has TRBV2 and TRBJ2-1, with D maybe TRBD2 (5 bases). Germline CDR1 reads SNHLY; CDR2 reads FYNNEI. The V and J ends lost 4 bases and 6 bases respectively, with 22 bases between them. The CDR3 covers 17 residues. The CDR3 sequence: CASSGRIYRTGSNEQFF. CDR3 in DNA: TGTGCCAGCAGTGGGCGGATATATAGGACGGGAAGCAATGAGCAGTTCTTC.

The table lists this clone with a few counts. V is TRBV5-1 and J is TRBJ2-7; D is perhaps TRBD2 (6 bases). The V end lost 0 bases, the J end lost 2 bases, and 12 bases lay between the germline ends. The CDR3 has 15 residues. Germline CDR1 is SGHRS and CDR2 is YFSETQ. CDR3 DNA: TGCGCCAGCAGCTTGGAGTGGACTACACCCTACGAGCAGTACTTC. This encodes CASSLEWTTPYEQYF.